The next 30 T cell receptor beta chains were all read from a single sample in a study of shared clonotypes between healthy human individuals. TCRdb's copy holds only in-frame clones and misses some; the assay was immunoSEQ multiplex PCR. This table holds some 490,000 clones, roughly 80% found once. Material for sequencing was PBMCs. Every receptor here comes from a woman in her forties in good health. Some clones in this sample may be carry-over from other donors' samples.

Concerning this clone itself: This likely stems from a read error, as it lies one base from a far larger clone. V gene TRBV7-3 combines with J gene TRBJ2-1; D is perhaps TRBD1 or TRBD2 (5 bases each). The length of the CDR3 is 15 residues. Trimming shortened V by 4 bases and J by 7 bases, and 17 bases separated the two germline ends. CDR1 and CDR2 (germline): SGHTA, FQGTGA. The CDR3 DNA follows: TGTGCCAGCAGCTCGGGGCTAATATGTACAAATGAGCAGTTCTTC. Translating it yields CASSSGLICTNEQFF.

This sequence joins TRBV2 and TRBJ1-5; 7 bases match TRBD1. J gave up 5 bases and V 5 bases, and 0 bases lay outside the gene matches. The CDR3 consists of 12 residues. Looked up from germline, CDR1 is SNHLY and CDR2 is FYNNEI. CDR3: CASSQGDQPQHF. In DNA, the CDR3 is TGTGCCAGCAGTCAGGGGGATCAGCCCCAGCATTTT.

The CDR3 loop reads CASSLLQGSYGYTF. CDR3 nucleotide sequence: TGTGCCAGCAGTTTATTACAGGGAAGCTATGGCTACACCTTC. V and J are TRBV28 and TRBJ1-2; D might be TRBD1 (6 bases). Germline V lookup: CDR1 MDHEN, CDR2 SYDVKM. The CDR3 has 14 residues. With 1 base removed from V and 4 bases from J, the gap between germline ends came to 10 bases.

With regard to this clone: It is likely a read error: a sequence one base away is far more abundant. J is TRBJ2-7 and V is TRBV5-6; 10 bases line up with TRBD1. The germline gives CDR1 SGHDT, CDR2 YYEEEE. CDR3 length: 18 residues. The CDR3 DNA follows: TGTGTCAGCAGCTCCCACCGGGACAGGGGTATCGTTACCTACGAGCAGTACTTC. It translates to CVSSSHRDRGIVTYEQYF.

On this clone itself: This likely stems from a read error, as it lies one base from a far larger clone. The missing conserved phenylalanine or tryptophan at the end of this CDR3 makes a read error likely. J is TRBJ2-6 and V is TRBV15; D perhaps matches TRBD1 (6 bases). Germline CDR1 is LNHNV and CDR2 is YYDKDF (reference sequence). V lost 0 bases to trimming and J lost 1 base, with 10 bases between them. CDR3 length: 17 residues. The CDR3 sequence: CATSREGQGSGANVLTL. The CDR3 coding sequence is TGTGCCACCAGCAGAGAAGGGCAGGGGTCTGGGGCCAACGTCCTGACTTTA.

Points on this clone: Other DNA sequences of this sample code for an identical CDR3. This sequence joins TRBV29-1 and TRBJ2-5; 14 positions agree with TRBD2. The CDR3 extends over 15 amino acids. CDR1 is SQVTM and CDR2 is ANQGSEA in the germline V gene. The V segment lost 5 bases and the J segment 5 bases; nucleotides outside the gene matches: 7. Here the CDR3 DNA reads TGCAGCGTTACCGGGACTAGCGGGAGTGGGGAGACCCAGTACTTC. It yields the protein CSVTGTSGSGETQYF.

The rearrangement joins TRBV21-1 to TRBJ2-7. TRBV21-1 is a known pseudogene. The CDR3 is 14 residues long. The CDR3 reads CASSKGRVTYEQYF. The CDR3, as DNA: TGTGCCAGCAGCAAAGGAAGGGTGACCTACGAGCAGTACTTC.

This clone showed up many times. The sample has other DNA sequences that encode this CDR3 too. V gene TRBV28 combines with J gene TRBJ1-2, with D possibly TRBD1 on 6 matching bases. Per the germline V gene, CDR1 is MDHEN and CDR2 is SYDVKM. V shed 5 bases and J shed 3 bases, with 13 bases lying between them. The CDR3 consists of 14 residues. CDR3 nucleotide sequence: TGTGCCAGCAGTCTAGAGGGGGGGTACTATGGCTACACCTTC. Amino acid sequence: CASSLEGGYYGYTF.

This chain links TRBV5-1 with TRBJ1-2; 7 nucleotides agree with TRBD1. With V trimmed by 3 bases and J by 0 bases, 8 bases remained unmatched. Germline CDR1 SGHRS, CDR2 YFSETQ. The CDR3 is 16 residues long. The CDR3 nucleotides are TGCGCCAGCAGCTACACGCCAGGGACAGCTAACTATGGCTACACCTTC. Amino acid sequence: CASSYTPGTANYGYTF.

Remarks on this clone: With a far larger clone one base away, a read error is the likely cause. This rearrangement joins TRBV27 to TRBJ1-4; D is unclear. Per the germline V gene, CDR1 is MNHEY and CDR2 is SMNVEV (reference sequence). V was shortened by 4 bases and J by 7 bases, with 16 bases between the two germline ends. This CDR3 contains 15 residues. CDR3 coding DNA: TGTGCCAGCAGTTGGAAACTTCCGGTGGGTGAAAAACTGTTTTTT. Its translation: CASSWKLPVGEKLFF.

A word on this clone: This is likely an artifact of a read error, given a far larger clone one base away. The chain has TRBV30 and TRBJ2-6; no clear D. The CDR3 loop spans 15 amino acids. Trimming took off 5 bases at V and 3 bases at J, with 14 bases between the two ends. Looked up from germline, CDR1 is GTSNPN and CDR2 is SVGIG (reference sequence). The CDR3 region is CAWVLSFFGANVLTF. The CDR3 bases are TGTGCCTGGGTCCTGAGCTTCTTTGGGGCCAACGTCCTGACTTTC.

The V gene is TRBV4-3, the J gene TRBJ2-1; 7 bases are a match to TRBD1. The germline CDR1 and CDR2 sequences are LGHNA and YSLEER. The CDR3 runs to 16 residues. Trimming took 1 base from V and 2 from J; bases not matched to a gene: 5. CDR3 sequence reads: CASSQAWDSTYNEQFF. The DNA for the CDR3 is TGCGCCAGCAGCCAAGCATGGGACAGTACCTACAATGAGCAGTTCTTC.

The chain has TRBV13 and TRBJ1-6, with D uncertain. Germline V lookup: CDR1 PRHDT, CDR2 FYEKMQ (reference sequence). This CDR3 is built from 14 residues. Trimming pared 4 bases from V and 7 bases from J, leaving 11 bases between. The CDR3 DNA follows: TGTGCCAGCAGCTCACCGACCTCCAATTCACCCCTCCACTTT. Protein product: CASSSPTSNSPLHF.

The chain uses TRBV19 and TRBJ2-7; 8 bases agree with TRBD1. The germline V gene has CDR1 LNHDA and CDR2 SQIVND (reference sequence). The CDR3 length is 14 residues. V lost 6 bases, J lost 7 bases, and 11 bases stayed unmatched. CDR3 sequence: CASRPGTGLLEQYF. CDR3 coding DNA: TGTGCCAGTAGGCCCGGGACAGGTCTCTTGGAGCAGTACTTC.

This clone was recorded a few times. At one end, the junction sequence differs from germline, possibly due to a read error. J is TRBJ2-7 and V is TRBV4-3, with D tentatively TRBD2 (6 bases). This CDR3 is built from 16 residues. The V gene's germline CDR1 is LGHNA and CDR2 YSLEER. CDR3 sequence reads: CASSHGLSGLRAEQYF. The CDR3, as DNA: TGCGCTAGCAGCCATGGATTATCGGGACTCCGGGCCGAGCAGTACTTC.

There are a few counts of this clone. This chain uses TRBV5-4 with TRBJ1-2; D is perhaps TRBD1 (5 bases). CDR1 and CDR2 from the germline V gene are SGHNT and YYREEE (reference sequence). V was shortened by 0 bases and J by 0 bases, with 12 bases between the two germline ends. CDR3 length: 16 amino acids. The CDR3 is CASSLAQGFTNYGYTF. The CDR3 region has the DNA TGTGCCAGCAGCTTGGCGCAGGGCTTCACTAACTATGGCTACACCTTC.

As regards this clone: Only one base separates this from a far larger clonotype, so it likely reflects a read error. The chain employs TRBV2 and TRBJ1-1, with 9 bases aligning to TRBD1. The V gene's germline CDR1 is SNHLY and CDR2 FYNNEI. J was trimmed by 4 bases and V by 4 bases; bases with no gene match: 13. This CDR3 has 17 residues. The CDR3 region is CASSGWDRVTVSTEAFF. The CDR3 DNA reads TGTGCCAGCAGTGGTTGGGACAGGGTTACGGTGAGCACTGAAGCTTTCTTT.

This chain links TRBV7-2 with TRBJ2-1, with TRBD2 matching 10 bases. The CDR3 has 15 residues. Unmatched junction bases numbered 7, after V lost 5 bases and J lost 6 bases. The germline V gene encodes CDR1 SGHTA and CDR2 FQGNSA. In DNA form, the CDR3 reads TGTGCCAGCAGCGACGGGACTAGCGTCACCAATGAGCAGTTCTTC. This translates into CASSDGTSVTNEQFF. Full variable domain (missing parts from reference TRBV7-2 and TRBJ2-1): GAGVSQSPSNKVTEKGKDVELRCDPISGHTALYWYRQSLGQGLEFLIYFQGNSAPDKSGLPSDRFSAERTGGSVSTLTIQRTQQEDSAVYLCASSDGTSVTNEQFFGPGTRLTVL.

The chain couples TRBV25-1 to TRBJ2-7; 11 nucleotides match TRBD2. This CDR3 is built from 15 residues. V shed 4 bases, J shed 0 bases, and the junction held 2 bases outside the gene matches. Per germline, CDR1 MGHDK and CDR2 SYGVNS. The CDR3 nucleotides are TGTGCCAGCAGTGGAACTAGCGGGAGCTCCTACGAGCAGTACTTC. Protein sequence: CASSGTSGSSYEQYF.

The J gene is TRBJ1-4, the V gene TRBV6-6; D is perhaps TRBD1 (6 bases). The CDR3 is made up of 14 amino acids. Trimming shortened V by 4 bases and J by 8 bases, and 14 bases separated the two germline ends. In germline, CDR1 is MNHNY, CDR2 SVGAGI (reference sequence). The CDR3: CASSSTGGEEKLFF. CDR3 sequence (DNA): TGTGCCAGCAGTTCGACAGGCGGAGAGGAAAAACTGTTTTTT.

This clone has only a few counts. The CDR3 nucleotides read TGTGCCAGCAGCCCGGACAGGGTGTTATCAGATACGCAGTATTTT. Translation: CASSPDRVLSDTQYF. The chain carries TRBV11-2 and TRBJ2-3, with 8 positions matching TRBD1. The length of the CDR3 is 15 residues. Per germline, CDR1 SGHAT and CDR2 FQNNGV. V was pared by 5 bases and J by 4 bases, with 8 bases of the junction left unmatched.

This clone was counted a single time. This may be a read error: a much more frequent sequence differs by one nucleotide. This chain joins TRBV5-1 and TRBJ2-3; TRBD2 matches at 10 bases. CDR1 is SGHRS and CDR2 is YFSETQ in the germline V gene. Trimming removed 4 bases from V and 6 bases from J; junction bases left unmatched: 11. CDR3 length: 16 residues. The CDR3 spells CASSPPGTSVMDTQYF. The DNA for the CDR3 is TGCGCCAGCAGCCCCCCCGGGACTAGCGTGATGGATACGCAGTATTTT.

This clone was seen just once. The chain joins TRBV18 to TRBJ1-3; 9 nucleotides match TRBD1. J gave up 4 bases and V 3 bases, and 7 bases lay outside the gene matches. Germline values: CDR1 KGHSH, CDR2 LQKENI. There are 16 residues in the CDR3. CDR3 sequence reads: CASSPGPGTGGNTIYF. The CDR3 coding sequence is TGTGCCAGCTCACCGGGACCCGGGACAGGGGGAAACACCATATATTTT.

The chain is built from TRBV5-6 and TRBJ1-4; 7 nucleotides agree with TRBD1. Trimming took 3 bases from V and 8 from J; bases not matched to a gene: 16. The CDR3 runs to 17 residues. Germline assignment: CDR1 SGHDT and CDR2 YYEEEE. DNA for the CDR3: TGTGCCAGCAGCTCCCCCACAGGGGATGGGGAAGACGAAAAACTGTTTTTT. This codes for CASSSPTGDGEDEKLFF.

V is TRBV30 and J is TRBJ1-3; 8 bases are a match to TRBD1. From germline, CDR1 is GTSNPN and CDR2 SVGIG (reference sequence). V was clipped by 7 bases and J by 4 bases; unmatched bases: 6. CDR3 length: 13 amino acids. The CDR3 is CAFQGALGNTIYF. Here the CDR3 DNA reads TGTGCCTTCCAGGGGGCGTTGGGAAACACCATATATTTT.

The rearrangement uses TRBV7-2 and TRBJ2-7; TRBD1 is a possible D gene (5 bases). Germline CDR1 is SGHTA and CDR2 is FQGNSA. Trimming cost V 5 bases and J 2 bases, with 19 bases left between them. This CDR3 comprises 16 residues. This chain's CDR3 is CASSLPPGRPPYEQYF. The CDR3 DNA follows: TGTGCCAGCAGCCTGCCCCCAGGGCGGCCCCCCTACGAGCAGTACTTC.

This chain joins TRBV7-8 and TRBJ2-7, with TRBD1 matching over 7 bases. Germline values: CDR1 SGHVS, CDR2 FQNEAQ. J gave up 4 bases and V 5 bases, and 11 bases lay outside the gene matches. The CDR3 extends over 15 amino acids. For the CDR3, the DNA is TGTGCCAGCAGCCGCCGCGAGGGGGCGCTTTACGAGCAGTACTTC. It yields the protein CASSRREGALYEQYF.

V usage is TRBV28 and J usage is TRBJ1-2, with D perhaps matching TRBD1 (6 bases). V shed 5 bases and J shed 5 bases, with 21 bases lying between them. CDR1 MDHEN and CDR2 SYDVKM come from the germline V gene. This CDR3 is built from 16 residues. CDR3 in amino acids: CASSPAGAAAIYGYTF. In DNA, the CDR3 is TGTGCCAGCAGTCCTGCAGGGGCCGCCGCCATATATGGCTACACCTTC.

This sequence joins TRBV7-6 and TRBJ2-5; TRBD1 matches at 7 bases. The CDR3 contains 15 residues. CDR1 and CDR2 from the germline V gene are SGHVS and FNYEAQ. Trimming took 1 base from V and 5 from J; bases not matched to a gene: 7. CDR3 in amino acids: CASSLGTTGIETQYF. The CDR3 nucleotides read TGTGCCAGCAGCTTAGGAACGACAGGGATCGAGACCCAGTACTTC.

Comments on this clone: A far larger clone is a single base away, which makes a read error likely. The chain has TRBV19 and TRBJ1-5, with 8 bases that match TRBD2. The last part of the DNA fits TRBJ2-3 better; the J call may be wrong. There are 14 residues in the CDR3. Germline V gene lookup returns CDR1 LNHDA and CDR2 SQIVND (reference sequence). The DNA of the CDR3 is TGTGCCAGTAGGGGCGGGGGGATTAGCCAGCCCCAGTATTTT. Its translation: CASRGGGISQPQYF.